These T cell receptor beta chains were read from a single sample in a study of ipilimumab plus nivolumab after autologous stem cell transplantation. The table came from immunoSEQ multiplex PCR; TCRdb's copy has only in-frame clones and leaves some out. The sample holds around 16,000 clones, around 80% seen once. This specimen consisted of PBMCs, obtained in a trial of ipilimumab plus nivolumab as post-transplant consolidation. Receptors were obtained from a male donor with diffuse large B-cell lymphoma. Both conserved end residues are part of each CDR3. The order of the fields is V gene, J gene, D gene, CDR3 length, clone size, CDR3 protein, CDR3 DNA. The D gene is left open where the match is weak. Not all rows give a size; the values are once, few, many and, for expanded clones, a class.

TRBV4-2	TRBJ1-1	NA	14	NA	CASRVVVGGTEAFF	TGTGCCAGCAGGGTAGTAGTAGGAGGCACTGAAGCTTTCTTT
TRBV18	TRBJ1-3	NA	15	NA	CASSGQRDSGNTIYF	TGTGCCAGCTCAGGACAGCGAGACTCTGGAAACACCATATATTTT
TRBV11-2	TRBJ2-3	TRBD1	18	once	CASSPRHHGTGSPDTQYF	TGTGCCAGCAGCCCACGCCACCATGGGACAGGGAGTCCAGATACGCAGTATTTT
TRBV29-1	TRBJ2-1	NA	13	NA	CSAQGAPYNEQFF	TGCAGCGCACAGGGTGCCCCCTACAATGAGCAGTTCTTC
TRBV7-8	TRBJ2-5	NA	14	few	CASSLWRQQETQYF	TGTGCCAGCAGCTTATGGAGACAGCAAGAGACCCAGTACTTC
TRBV5-4	TRBJ2-2	NA	15	NA	CASRERTENTGELFF	TGTGCCAGCAGGGAAAGGACAGAGAACACCGGGGAGCTGTTTTTT
TRBV25-1	TRBJ1-2	NA	15	NA	CASSSYSGDYYGYTF	TGTGCCAGCAGTTCTTACTCTGGGGACTACTATGGCTACACCTTC
TRBV4-2	TRBJ2-7	NA	14	NA	CASSQVTQGAEQYF	TGTGCCAGCAGCCAAGTCACACAGGGCGCCGAGCAGTACTTC
TRBV10-2	TRBJ2-4	NA	15	NA	CASSEGALAKNIQYF	TGCGCCAGCAGTGAGGGAGCGTTGGCCAAAAACATTCAGTACTTC
TRBV27	TRBJ1-5	NA	13	medium-sized	CASSFLPNQPQHF	TGTGCCAGCAGTTTTCTGCCCAATCAGCCCCAGCATTTT
TRBV9	TRBJ2-5	NA	14	NA	CASSVGTGIETQYF	TGTGCCAGCAGCGTAGGAACAGGGATAGAGACCCAGTACTTC
TRBV6-1	TRBJ1-2	TRBD1	13	NA	CASSETGLNGYTF	TGTGCCAGCAGCGAGACAGGGCTGAATGGCTACACCTTC
TRBV7-2	TRBJ1-2	NA	17	NA	CASSLIPGTAPNYGYTF	TGTGCCAGCAGCTTGATCCCCGGGACGGCTCCTAACTATGGCTACACCTTC
TRBV27	TRBJ1-6	TRBD1	15	NA	CASSHTGVGNSPLHF	TGTGCCAGCAGTCACACAGGGGTAGGTAATTCACCCCTCCACTTT
TRBV13	TRBJ2-7	NA	15	NA	CASSPALSARYEQYF	TGTGCCAGCAGCCCCGCTTTGTCAGCCCGTTACGAGCAGTACTTC
TRBV15	TRBJ2-7	NA	14	NA	CATSALLGRYEQYF	TGTGCCACCAGCGCCTTATTAGGACGTTACGAGCAGTACTTC
TRBV4-3	TRBJ2-3	NA	14	NA	CASSRDPGSDTQYF	TGCGCCAGCAGCCGGGACCCCGGCTCAGATACGCAGTATTTT
TRBV28	TRBJ2-7	NA	13	NA	CASSLGGASEQYF	TGTGCCAGCAGTTTAGGCGGGGCATCCGAGCAGTACTTC
TRBV10-3	TRBJ1-1	NA	14	NA	CAIRDRDTGTEAFF	TGTGCCATCAGGGACCGGGACACGGGCACTGAAGCTTTCTTT
TRBV19	TRBJ1-2	TRBD1	16	once	CASSTTQGASDYGYTF	TGTGCCAGTAGTACAACACAGGGGGCGAGTGACTATGGCTACACCTTC
TRBV2	TRBJ1-2	NA	12	medium-sized	CASSGENYGYTF	TGTGCCAGCAGTGGGGAAAACTATGGCTACACCTTC
TRBV7-9	TRBJ2-7	TRBD2	14	NA	CASSLVTSGDEQYF	TGTGCCAGCAGCTTAGTGACTAGCGGGGACGAGCAGTACTTC
TRBV5-1	TRBJ1-1	TRBD1	15	few	CASSLGQGGYAEAFF	TGCGCCAGCAGCTTGGGACAGGGGGGATACGCTGAAGCTTTCTTT
TRBV11-3	TRBJ2-3	NA	14	NA	CASSLRTSTDTQYF	TGTGCCAGCAGCCTAAGGACTAGCACAGATACGCAGTATTTT
TRBV11-2	TRBJ2-7	NA	13	NA	CASSPRVPYEQYF	TGTGCCAGCAGCCCCAGGGTGCCCTACGAGCAGTACTTC
TRBV6-4	TRBJ2-2	NA	14	NA	CASSHRTNTGELFF	TGTGCCAGCAGCCACAGAACGAACACCGGGGAGCTGTTTTTT
TRBV19	TRBJ2-1	NA	16	NA	CASSIAEGMRYNEQFF	TGTGCCAGTAGTATAGCAGAGGGGATGCGGTACAATGAGCAGTTCTTC
TRBV19	TRBJ2-3	TRBD2	14	NA	CASSIKAGEDTQYF	TGTGCCAGTAGTATAAAAGCGGGGGAGGATACGCAGTATTTT
TRBV7-3	TRBJ2-2	NA	14	NA	CASSSGPGTGELFF	TGTGCCAGCAGCTCCGGACCCGGCACCGGGGAGCTGTTTTTT
TRBV18	TRBJ2-3	NA	13	NA	CASSPYSTDTQYF	TGTGCCAGCTCACCATACAGCACAGATACGCAGTATTTT
TRBV5-4	TRBJ2-3	TRBD2	15	few	CASSGSGGGGDTQYF	TGTGCCAGCAGCGGTAGCGGGGGGGGAGGAGATACGCAGTATTTT
TRBV4-2	TRBJ2-3	NA	14	NA	CASSTALNPDTQYF	TGTGCCAGCAGTACGGCTCTAAACCCAGATACGCAGTATTTT
TRBV10-3	TRBJ2-2	NA	11	once	CAISRTGELFF	TGTGCCATCAGTCGTACCGGGGAGCTGTTTTTT
TRBV14	TRBJ1-1	TRBD1	19	NA	CASSQPPPGGNLLDTEAFF	TGTGCCAGCAGCCAGCCCCCCCCAGGGGGTAATTTATTGGACACTGAAGCTTTCTTT
TRBV4-1	TRBJ1-5	NA	15	NA	CASSQESYPYQPQHF	TGCGCCAGCAGCCAAGAATCCTACCCTTATCAGCCCCAGCATTTT
TRBV2	TRBJ2-1	NA	16	NA	CASRRTGVLLYNEQFF	TGTGCCAGCAGACGGACTGGGGTTCTACTCTACAATGAGCAGTTCTTC
TRBV7-3	TRBJ2-2	NA	14	few	CASSRDQNTGELFF	TGTGCCAGCAGCCGGGACCAGAACACCGGGGAGCTGTTTTTT
TRBV29-1	TRBJ1-2	NA	12	NA	CSVVFRNYGYTF	TGCAGCGTTGTTTTCCGAAACTATGGCTACACCTTC
TRBV10-3	TRBJ2-6	NA	17	NA	CAISESRGSSGANVLTF	TGTGCCATCAGTGAAAGTCGCGGTAGCTCTGGGGCCAACGTCCTGACTTTC
TRBV29-1	TRBJ2-2	NA	14	NA	CSVLGGLNTGELFF	TGCAGCGTCCTCGGGGGGCTTAACACCGGGGAGCTGTTTTTT
TRBV7-2	TRBJ2-7	NA	15	NA	CASSLRQGGRYEQYF	TGTGCCAGCAGCTTGAGGCAGGGGGGACGATACGAGCAGTACTTC